Shown below are 26 T cell receptor beta chains from a single sample sequenced in a study of blood T cell repertoires in COVID-19. Profiled with immunoSEQ multiplex PCR; TCRdb holds only in-frame clones, not every one. This table holds around 300,000 clones, roughly 86% found once. Specimen: PBMCs or T cells enriched from blood (not recorded which). Every receptor here comes from an older woman who had recovered from COVID-19.

This clone was counted a few times. V is TRBV24-1 and J is TRBJ2-4; 12 bases align to TRBD1. The CDR3 consists of 18 residues. The V segment lost 6 bases and the J segment 2 bases; nucleotides outside the gene matches: 10. Germline values: CDR1 KGHDR, CDR2 SFDVKD. CDR3 nucleotides: TGTGCCACCAGTTTCCGGGACAGGGGGCCCGACCCCAAAAACATTCAGTACTTC. It codes for CATSFRDRGPDPKNIQYF.

The chain recombines TRBV7-9 with TRBJ1-2; tentatively, D is TRBD1 (6 bases). Germline assignment: CDR1 SEHNR and CDR2 FQNEAQ (reference sequence). The CDR3 runs 15 residues. The V end was cut by 1 base, the J end by 2 bases, with 11 bases between. This chain's CDR3 is CASSLGLGQNYGYTF. The DNA of the CDR3 is TGTGCCAGCAGCTTAGGGCTTGGACAGAACTATGGCTACACCTTC. The variable domain in full, completed from reference TRBV7-9 and TRBJ1-2, reads DTGVSQNPRHKITKRGQNVTFRCDPISEHNRLYWYRQTLGQGPEFLTYFQNEAQLEKSRLLSDRFSAERPKGSFSTLEIQRTEQGDSAMYLCASSLGLGQNYGYTFGSGTRLTVV.

J is TRBJ1-4 and V is TRBV27; D unclear. Deletions cut 0 bases from V and 8 bases from J, with 13 bases between. Germline CDR1 reads MNHEY; CDR2 reads SMNVEV (reference sequence). CDR3 length: 15 residues. The CDR3 here is CASSLSTPGREKLFF. For the CDR3, the DNA is TGTGCCAGCAGTTTATCGACCCCGGGTAGGGAAAAACTGTTTTTT. Complete variable domain (other parts from reference TRBV27 and TRBJ1-4): EAQVTQNPRYLITVTGKKLTVTCSQNMNHEYMSWYRQDPGLGLRQIYYSMNVEVTDKGDVPEGYKVSRKEKRNFPLILESPSPNQTSLYFCASSLSTPGREKLFFGSGTQLSVL.

This clone was counted a single time. The chain couples TRBV19 to TRBJ2-6; D might be TRBD2 (5 bases). V lost 3 bases, J lost 2 bases, and 14 bases lay in between. Looked up from germline, CDR1 is LNHDA and CDR2 is SQIVND (reference sequence). This CDR3 comprises 17 residues. The CDR3 DNA reads as TGTGCCAGTAGTATGAGAGGGCCGGTAACTGGGGCCAACGTCCTGACTTTC. This gives the protein CASSMRGPVTGANVLTF.

This rearrangement joins TRBV20-1 to TRBJ1-2, with D maybe TRBD1 (6 bases). The CDR3 is 10 residues long. Germline assignment: CDR1 DFQATT and CDR2 SNEGSKA (reference sequence). The DNA of the CDR3 is TGCAGCGCAGGGGACTATGGCTACACCTTC. Translated, it gives CSAGDYGYTF.

The chain links TRBV5-4 to TRBJ2-7, with D maybe TRBD2 (7 bases). The CDR3 loop spans 16 amino acids. The ends were cut back, 4 bases at V and 4 bases at J, with 21 bases in the middle. CDR1 and CDR2 (germline): SGHNT, YYREEE (reference sequence). This chain's CDR3 is CASSLEGGLFPYEQYF. Here the CDR3 DNA reads TGTGCCAGCAGCCTGGAGGGGGGGCTCTTCCCTTACGAGCAGTACTTC.

The chain's CDR3 is CASSLAGTDKNIQYF. In DNA form, the CDR3 reads TGCGCCAGCAGCTTGGCCGGGACAGACAAAAACATTCAGTACTTC. J is TRBJ2-4 and V is TRBV5-1; TRBD1 aligns across 7 bases. Germline trimming cut 0 bases from V and 3 bases from J; bases unmatched to any gene: 3. Germline V lookup: CDR1 SGHRS, CDR2 YFSETQ. The CDR3 has 15 amino acids.

J is TRBJ2-1 and V is TRBV12-3 or TRBV12-4, with 8 bases matching TRBD1. The length of the CDR3 is 12 residues. With 8 bases clipped from V and 13 bases from J, the junction kept 10 bases outside the gene matches. CDR3 loop: CASALQGADQFF. DNA of the CDR3: TGTGCCAGCGCTTTGCAGGGGGCAGATCAGTTCTTC.

V usage is TRBV5-1 and J usage is TRBJ2-5, with D possibly being TRBD2 (6 bases). The germline V and J ends were trimmed by 1 base and 4 bases, with 8 bases remaining between them. The CDR3 loop spans 13 amino acids. Germline assignment: CDR1 SGHRS and CDR2 YFSETQ. The CDR3 spells CASSLTSPETQYF. CDR3 bases: TGCGCCAGCAGCTTGACTAGCCCAGAGACCCAGTACTTC.

The V and J genes are TRBV5-8 and TRBJ1-2; no definite D call. CDR1 is SGHTS, CDR2 YDEGEE, per germline. V lost 0 bases and J 8 bases, leaving 14 bases between the germline ends. The CDR3 has 14 residues. CDR3 region: CASSLAIPNGGYTF. CDR3 coding DNA: TGTGCCAGCAGCTTGGCAATCCCGAATGGCGGCTACACCTTC.

The V and J genes are TRBV7-9 and TRBJ1-4; maybe TRBD1 (5 bases). Germline V gene lookup returns CDR1 SEHNR and CDR2 FQNEAQ (reference sequence). V was shortened by 7 bases and J by 3 bases, with 9 bases between the two germline ends. The CDR3 is 13 residues long. This CDR3 reads CASTDSSNEKLFF. The CDR3 region has the DNA TGTGCCAGCACCGACAGCTCTAATGAAAAACTGTTTTTT.

The chain uses TRBV28 and TRBJ2-4; 9 positions match TRBD2. Germline CDR1 and CDR2: MDHEN and SYDVKM. The CDR3 contains 14 residues. The V gene end was trimmed by 4 bases and the J gene end by 8 bases; junction bases not matched to a gene: 6. The CDR3 region has the DNA TGTGCCAGCAGTTGGCGGGGGGGCCAGGACATTCAGTACTTC. This encodes CASSWRGGQDIQYF.

This clone occurred once. The V and J genes are TRBV19 and TRBJ1-5; 8 nucleotides match TRBD1. Germline V gene data show CDR1 as LNHDA and CDR2 as SQIVND (reference sequence). CDR3 size: 15 residues. Germline trimming cut 6 bases from V and 6 bases from J; bases unmatched to any gene: 10. The CDR3 DNA reads TGTGCCAGTAGAACTCGGACAGGGTCGGGTCAGCCCCAGCATTTT. Protein sequence: CASRTRTGSGQPQHF.

The rearrangement joins TRBV6-5 to TRBJ2-5; 7 bases match TRBD1. V shed 5 bases and J 2 bases; nucleotides not matched to a gene: 5. Germline V gene lookup returns CDR1 MNHEY and CDR2 SVGAGI. This CDR3 is 14 amino acids long. CDR3 residues: CASSSWDRQETQYF. CDR3 in DNA: TGTGCCAGCAGTAGTTGGGACAGACAAGAGACCCAGTACTTC.

The chain joins TRBV27 to TRBJ2-7; D is unclear. CDR1 is MNHEY, CDR2 SMNVEV, per germline (reference sequence). Between the trimmed V and J ends, which lost 1 base and 3 bases, there was a span of 10 bases. The CDR3 has 14 residues. The CDR3 loop is CASSLFLGGYEQYF. The CDR3 nucleotides are TGTGCCAGCAGTTTATTCCTAGGTGGCTACGAGCAGTACTTC.

This clone was detected a few times. The chain is built from TRBV3-1 (or the pseudogene TRBV3-2) and TRBJ2-3, with 7 positions matching TRBD2. Germline V gene sequence: CDR1 LGHDT, CDR2 YNNKEL (reference sequence). The length of the CDR3 is 15 residues. V shed 1 base and J 6 bases; nucleotides not matched to a gene: 7. The CDR3 reads CASSQAGLVEDTQYF. In DNA form, the CDR3 reads TGTGCCAGCAGCCAAGCCGGACTAGTGGAGGATACGCAGTATTTT.

The chain combines TRBV7-9 with TRBJ1-6, with unresolved D. Trimming stripped 3 bases from V and 9 bases from J, with 3 bases between. Germline CDR1 SEHNR, CDR2 FQNEAQ (reference sequence). The CDR3 is 11 residues long. Here the CDR3 reads CASSFSSPLHF. Written as DNA, the CDR3 is TGTGCCAGCAGCTTCTCTTCACCCCTCCACTTT.

The CDR3 spells CASSLAQGPYGYTF. For the CDR3, the DNA is TGCGCCAGCAGCTTGGCTCAGGGGCCCTATGGCTACACCTTC. The chain uses TRBV5-1 and TRBJ1-2, with D perhaps matching TRBD1 (6 bases). The V gene's germline CDR1 is SGHRS and CDR2 YFSETQ. The CDR3 totals 14 residues. Trimming took off 0 bases at V and 4 bases at J, with 10 bases between the two ends.

This clone has just a few counts. The CDR3 loop reads CASSEALRSSGYTF. DNA of the CDR3: TGTGCCAGCAGTGAAGCGCTTCGTTCCAGTGGCTACACCTTC. The chain couples TRBV2 to TRBJ1-2, with D hard to call. The CDR3 totals 14 residues. V lost 0 bases and J lost 7, with 12 bases in between. The germline gives CDR1 SNHLY, CDR2 FYNNEI.

The rearrangement joins TRBV30 to TRBJ2-1; possible D gene TRBD2, 7 bases. Germline-derived CDR1 and CDR2 are GTSNPN and SVGIG (reference sequence). The CDR3 consists of 12 residues. V lost 2 bases to trimming and J lost 7 bases, with 9 bases between them. CDR3 residues: CAWSRGANEQFF. The CDR3 DNA reads TGTGCCTGGAGTCGGGGGGCAAATGAGCAGTTCTTC.

This chain uses TRBV14 with TRBJ1-1, with D possibly being TRBD1 (6 bases). Germline values: CDR1 SGHDN, CDR2 FVKESK. V lost 4 bases to trimming and J lost 3 bases, with 15 bases between them. CDR3 size: 15 residues. The CDR3 DNA is TGTGCCAGCAGCCCACATCCGGGACACCACACTGAAGCTTTCTTT. It codes for CASSPHPGHHTEAFF.

The chain employs TRBV11-3 and TRBJ2-3; 8 nucleotides align to TRBD1. This CDR3 is 16 amino acids long. Germline V CDR1 and CDR2: SGHNT, YENEEA. The junction had 12 bases not matched to a gene; V was cut back by 4 bases and J by 6 bases. The CDR3 DNA sequence: TGTGCCAGCAGCTGGAGGAGGACAGGGTCGGTTGATACGCAGTATTTT. This sequence encodes CASSWRRTGSVDTQYF.

The gene calls are TRBV28 and TRBJ2-3; 10 bases are a match to TRBD1. This CDR3 has 15 residues. CDR1 MDHEN and CDR2 SYDVKM come from the germline V gene. The J segment lost 6 bases and the V segment lost 7 bases, leaving 10 bases of the junction unmatched. The CDR3 region has the DNA TGTGCCAGCACCCTTATGACAGGGGGCGATGATACGCAGTATTTT. Its protein product is CASTLMTGGDDTQYF. Full variable domain (missing parts from reference TRBV28 and TRBJ2-3): DVKVTQSSRYLVKRTGEKVFLECVQDMDHENMFWYRQDPGLGLRLIYFSYDVKMKEKGDIPEGYSVSREKKERFSLILESASTNQTSMYLCASTLMTGGDDTQYFGPGTRLTVL.

The V call is TRBV11-3, the J call TRBJ1-2, with 7 positions matching TRBD1. This CDR3 is 15 amino acids long. In germline, CDR1 is SGHNT, CDR2 YENEEA. V shed 3 bases and J 3 bases; nucleotides not matched to a gene: 7. In nucleotides, the CDR3 is TGTGCCAGCAGCTTGACGAGACAGGGCGACTATGGCTACACCTTC. Protein: CASSLTRQGDYGYTF.

The J gene is TRBJ2-1, the V gene TRBV6-4; 9 bases align to TRBD2. CDR1 and CDR2 (germline): MRHNA, SNTAGT. J gave up 7 bases and V 6 bases, and 13 bases lay outside the gene matches. The CDR3 runs to 16 residues. Written as DNA, the CDR3 is TGTGCCAGCAGCGAACAACTAGCGGGCGCTCTAAATGAGCAGTTCTTC. Its translation is CASSEQLAGALNEQFF.

This chain links TRBV10-3 with TRBJ2-5, with D possibly being TRBD2 (5 bases). The CDR3 runs 16 residues. In germline, CDR1 is ENHRY, CDR2 SYGVKD. V was trimmed by 0 bases and J by 1 base, leaving 12 bases between them. The CDR3 region has the DNA TGTGCCATCAGTGAGTCTCTAGCTAGCAGCCAAGAGACCCAGTACTTC. Its protein product is CAISESLASSQETQYF.